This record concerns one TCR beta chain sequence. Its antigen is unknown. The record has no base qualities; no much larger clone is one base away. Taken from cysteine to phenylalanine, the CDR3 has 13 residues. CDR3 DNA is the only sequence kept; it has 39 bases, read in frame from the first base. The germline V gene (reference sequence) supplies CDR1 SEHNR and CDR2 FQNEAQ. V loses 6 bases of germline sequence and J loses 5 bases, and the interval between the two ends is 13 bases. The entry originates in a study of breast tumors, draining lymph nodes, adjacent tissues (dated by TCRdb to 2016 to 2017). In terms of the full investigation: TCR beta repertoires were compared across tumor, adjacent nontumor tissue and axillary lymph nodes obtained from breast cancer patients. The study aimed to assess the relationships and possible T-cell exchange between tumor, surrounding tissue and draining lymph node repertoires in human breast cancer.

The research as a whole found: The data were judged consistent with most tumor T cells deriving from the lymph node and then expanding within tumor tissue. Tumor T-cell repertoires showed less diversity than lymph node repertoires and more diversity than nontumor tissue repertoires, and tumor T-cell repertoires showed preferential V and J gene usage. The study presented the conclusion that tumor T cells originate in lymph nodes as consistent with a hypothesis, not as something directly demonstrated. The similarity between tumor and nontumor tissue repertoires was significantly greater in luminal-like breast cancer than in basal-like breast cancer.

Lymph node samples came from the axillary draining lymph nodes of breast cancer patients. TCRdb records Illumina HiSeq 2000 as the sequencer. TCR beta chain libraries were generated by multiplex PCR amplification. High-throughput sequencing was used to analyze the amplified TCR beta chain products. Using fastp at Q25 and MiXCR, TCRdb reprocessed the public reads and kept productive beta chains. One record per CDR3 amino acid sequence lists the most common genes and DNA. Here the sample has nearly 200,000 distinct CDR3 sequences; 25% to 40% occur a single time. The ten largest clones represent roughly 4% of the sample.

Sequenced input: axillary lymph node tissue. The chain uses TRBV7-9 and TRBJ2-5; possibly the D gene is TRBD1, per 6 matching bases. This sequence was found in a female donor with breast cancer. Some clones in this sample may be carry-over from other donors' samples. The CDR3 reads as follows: CASSANRVETQYF. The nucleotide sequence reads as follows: TGTGCCAGCAGTGCTAACAGGGTTGAGACCCAGTACTTC.